This TCR beta chain was identified during a study of tumor-infiltrating lymphocytes in primary liver carcinoma. The overall study: Both sexes were represented among patients, who were 30 to 69 years old. Findings and limits, study-wide: Compared with blood, tumor repertoires held significantly more in their top 250 clones.

Unsorted whole blood served as the source of blood RNA, and germline DNA was extracted as well. From around 500 ng of total RNA, TCR beta-specific cDNA was reverse-transcribed using a constant-region primer. Library construction for TCR beta comprised three nested multiplex PCR rounds performed with slightly modified ARM-PCR. The first two PCR rounds used TRBV1-TRBV30 forward primers with a C-beta reverse primer, 10 cycles each. TCRdb re-called the multiplex PCR reads through MiXCR, storing one row per CDR3 protein. The sample lists almost 200,000 distinct CDR3 sequences; around three fifths were seen once. This CDR3 contains 13 residues. Germline assignment: CDR1 SGHAT and CDR2 FQDESV (reference sequence). On this clonotype itself: Its antigen remains unknown. Compared with germline, one end of the junction differs, possibly owing to a read error.

The receptor was isolated from an older woman with primary liver carcinoma and hepatitis B virus infection. The chain recombines TRBV11-1 with TRBJ2-7; 7 nucleotides align to TRBD1. Input material: peripheral blood. The chain's CDR3 is CANSRDRPYEQYF. CDR3 sequence (DNA): TGTGCCAACAGCCGGGACAGACCCTACGAGCAATACTTC.